The 14 T cell receptor beta chains below all came from one sample that was sequenced in a study of blood T cell repertoires in COVID-19. Generated by immunoSEQ multiplex PCR, the TCRdb table keeps only in-frame clones and is missing some. The data show about 190,000 clones, with roughly 83% seen just once and approximately 3% held by the top ten. The sample was PBMCs or T cells enriched from blood (not recorded which). The receptor set was obtained from a woman in her thirties who had recovered from COVID-19.

J is TRBJ2-1 and V is TRBV7-9; 11 bases match TRBD2. The CDR3 is 14 residues long. The germline gives CDR1 SEHNR, CDR2 FQNEAQ (reference sequence). After removal of 3 bases from V and 7 bases from J, the junction contained 2 bases not matched to a gene. The CDR3 region has the DNA TGTGCCAGCAGCTTCGGGACTAGCGGAAATGAGCAGTTCTTC. It yields the protein CASSFGTSGNEQFF.

The CDR3 DNA reads as TGTGCCAGCAGTATCCCCTTCGGAAACACCATATATTTT. Translated: CASSIPFGNTIYF. The chain joins TRBV6-5 to TRBJ1-3; D remains unclear. The CDR3 length is 13 residues. Germline CDR1 reads MNHEY; CDR2 reads SVGAGI. V lost 5 bases and J lost 4, with 9 bases in between.

The chain has TRBV19 and TRBJ1-6; TRBD1 matches at 7 bases. This CDR3 spans 15 amino acids. Germline V gene lookup returns CDR1 LNHDA and CDR2 SQIVND (reference sequence). With 6 bases clipped from V and 8 bases from J, the junction kept 10 bases outside the gene matches. This CDR3 is CASRTRGGLDSPLHF. DNA for the CDR3: TGTGCCAGTAGGACCAGAGGGGGCTTAGATTCACCCCTCCACTTT.

The V call is TRBV18, the J call TRBJ1-1; D may be TRBD1 (5 bases). This CDR3 is built from 13 residues. V was clipped by 2 bases and J by 8 bases, with 12 bases between them. Germline V gene sequence: CDR1 KGHSH, CDR2 LQKENI. The CDR3 bases are TGTGCCAGCTCACCATCATCGGGGGGAGAAGCTTTCTTT. Translation: CASSPSSGGEAFF.

The chain recombines TRBV7-2 with TRBJ2-7, with TRBD2 matching over 10 bases. The CDR3 is 14 amino acids. Germline assignment: CDR1 SGHTA and CDR2 FQGNSA. Losses at the gene ends were 5 bases for V and 7 bases for J; bases not matched to a gene: 8. CDR3 residues: CASSTSGTGLEQYF. The CDR3 coding sequence is TGTGCCAGCAGCACTAGCGGGACGGGCTTAGAGCAGTACTTC.

J is TRBJ1-6 and V is TRBV9, with 7 bases matching TRBD1. The CDR3 length is 12 residues. J gave up 9 bases and V 3 bases, and 0 bases lay outside the gene matches. Germline values: CDR1 SGDLS, CDR2 YYNGEE. Here the CDR3 reads CASSGQGSPLHF. DNA of the CDR3: TGTGCCAGCAGCGGACAGGGTTCACCCCTCCACTTT.

This chain links TRBV5-1 with TRBJ2-2, with D perhaps matching TRBD1 (5 bases). Trimming left V 3 bases short and J 0 bases short, with 6 bases between. CDR1 and CDR2 from the germline V gene are SGHRS and YFSETQ. This CDR3 region has 14 residues. The CDR3 nucleotides are TGCGCCAGCAGCTGGGGCTCGAACACCGGGGAGCTGTTTTTT. Translation gives CASSWGSNTGELFF.

The chain recombines TRBV2 with TRBJ2-3; 8 positions match TRBD2. The CDR3 runs 16 residues. The J segment lost 5 bases and the V segment lost 0 bases, leaving 7 bases of the junction unmatched. Germline-derived CDR1 and CDR2 are SNHLY and FYNNEI. DNA for the CDR3: TGTGCCAGCAGTGAAGCGCTTCAGCGGGAGATAGATACGCAGTATTTT. It codes for CASSEALQREIDTQYF.

This chain connects TRBV13 to TRBJ1-6, with 7 bases that match TRBD1. This CDR3 contains 13 residues. Germline V gene data show CDR1 as PRHDT and CDR2 as FYEKMQ (reference sequence). The J segment lost 10 bases and the V segment lost 5 bases, leaving 5 bases of the junction unmatched. DNA of the CDR3: TGTGCCAGCAGCCGTACAGGGGAGTCACCCCTCCACTTT. Amino acids: CASSRTGESPLHF.

V gene TRBV11-2 combines with J gene TRBJ1-6, with 11 bases identical to TRBD1. The CDR3 runs 17 residues. With V trimmed by 3 bases and J by 10 bases, 11 bases remained unmatched. Germline CDR1 and CDR2: SGHAT and FQNNGV. CDR3 region: CASSFGLTGTGGSPLHF. CDR3 nucleotides: TGTGCCAGCAGCTTTGGGCTAACCGGGACAGGGGGATCACCCCTCCACTTT.

The chain joins TRBV7-8 to TRBJ2-2; the match to TRBD2 covers 8 bases. With V trimmed by 1 base and J by 5 bases, 3 bases remained unmatched. Germline-derived CDR1 and CDR2 are SGHVS and FQNEAQ. The CDR3 runs 15 residues. The CDR3 DNA sequence: TGTGCCAGCAGCTTAGGGGCTAGCGGGACCGGGGAGCTGTTTTTT. Protein sequence: CASSLGASGTGELFF.

The chain recombines TRBV5-1 with TRBJ2-1; TRBD1 agrees at 9 bases. The J segment lost 4 bases and the V segment lost 0 bases, leaving 8 bases of the junction unmatched. CDR3 length: 17 residues. Germline CDR1 and CDR2: SGHRS and YFSETQ. CDR3 region: CASSLEGGTGRYNEQFF. The CDR3 DNA sequence: TGCGCCAGCAGCTTGGAGGGCGGGACAGGGAGATACAATGAGCAGTTCTTC.

This clone has just one count. The J gene is TRBJ2-7, the V gene TRBV2, with D perhaps TRBD1 (5 bases). The ends were cut back, 0 bases at V and 4 bases at J, with 16 bases in the middle. The germline V gene has CDR1 SNHLY and CDR2 FYNNEI. The CDR3 runs to 16 residues. CDR3 nucleotides: TGTGCCAGCAGTGAAGCGGGGCTGGCGTTTGGGTACGAGCAGTACGTC. Translation gives CASSEAGLAFGYEQYV.

The V gene is TRBV28, the J gene TRBJ1-4; D is ambiguous. Germline V lookup: CDR1 MDHEN, CDR2 SYDVKM. Trimming removed 5 bases at V and 8 bases at J, with 21 bases between. The CDR3 runs 16 residues. The CDR3 region is CASSPLPGGLGEKLFF. CDR3 nucleotides: TGTGCCAGCAGTCCCCTCCCCGGAGGGCTGGGCGAAAAACTGTTTTTT.